One TCR beta chain is described in this entry. This clonotype is characterized as medium-sized (0.01 to 0.1%). Its binding antigen is unknown. Per-base quality was not reported, and no clone a single base away is much larger than it. From the germline V gene, CDR1 is SGDLS and CDR2 is YYNGEE. V lost 3 bases and J lost 2 bases; the stretch between them is 12 bases long. Including the terminal cysteine and phenylalanine, the CDR3 comprises 15 residues. The only DNA kept is the CDR3, 45 bases in frame from the first base. Interpreted using the paper, the treatment or condition label stands for: skin biopsy from PPD injection site in Mantoux-positive individual. A robust, sensitive protocol for the amplification, sequencing and analysis of TCRs was described in the study, in which 3' ligation of a UMI-containing oligonucleotide to TCR cDNA was used. The tuberculin skin test biopsies were taken from PPD-injected sites in individuals who had a positive Mantoux test. Total RNA was treated with RQ1 DNase, without cell sorting, prior to reverse transcription, with an input of about 1 to 1000 ng being targeted. Libraries were prepared from skin biopsies and whole blood to test how robust the pipeline was in samples where T cells are a minority population.

The data are from a study of naive and memory T cell subsets (dated by TCRdb to between 2016 and 2019). General notes on the study: The figure summarizing the skin biopsy and whole blood samples listed about 10 blood donors, 7 tuberculin skin test biopsies and 3 saline control biopsies. PCR2 was typically a SYBR Green qPCR stopped at a set threshold; low-input samples could instead use end-point PCR (approximately 6 cycles). As previously described, skin biopsies were taken from tuberculin skin test sites or from saline-injected control sites and processed for RNA extraction. On the study overall, not on this receptor specifically: The potential sensitivity of the RNA-based method to TCR transcript changes with T cell activation and differentiation was acknowledged. TCR sequences were reportedly recovered from both skin biopsy types, with far more TCRs at tuberculin skin test sites. Details of skin biopsy collection and RNA processing were not given in the paper but were referenced to earlier studies. The larger number of TCRs at tuberculin skin test sites was interpreted as T cell infiltration of a delayed type IV hypersensitivity reaction.

The method was UMI-ligation and nested PCR. The ligated cDNA was amplified in four rounds of PCR with nested alpha and beta constant region primers together with the SP2 primer. TCR RNA was reverse transcribed with SuperScript IV using alpha and beta constant region primers for the blood and skin samples. T4 RNA ligase 1 was used to ligate an oligonucleotide containing the Illumina SP2 primer and a UMI to the 3' end of the cDNA. To prevent hairpin formation, the 12-nucleotide UMI was made up of two random hexamers with an eight-base spacer between them. TCR alpha and beta chain libraries were processed separately from the second PCR onward, with dual indexing for multiplexing. After pooling, the indexed libraries were analyzed by capillary electrophoresis and sequenced on either an Illumina MiSeq or NextSeq. Libraries were spiked with PhiX DNA at 5-7% so that base diversity was increased and cluster recognition was improved. The authors' pipeline ran thus. Demultiplexor extracted UMIs from read 2, combined them with read 1 TCR sequence, and split reads by sample indices. V and J genes and V-J junctions were identified by Decombinator, and each TCR was assigned a five-part identifier that included V and J deletions. Collapsinator relied on UMIs to correct both sequencing errors and PCR amplification heterogeneity, producing a UMI-based abundance for each TCR. CDR3Translator turned identifiers into nucleotide sequence, translated that sequence into amino acids, and pulled out CDR3 regions based on terminal motifs. Error-corrected counts of alpha and beta TCRs from blood and skin were compared after being normalized to the amount of input RNA. TCRdb reworked the public reads: Q25 trimming with fastp, MiXCR clone assembly, productive beta chains retained. Merged by CDR3 protein, the rows form single entries marked with the most common genes and DNA. The V and J calls and clone size come from TCRdb's table, not from the authors' own analysis. The sample table holds about 14,000 distinct CDR3 sequences, of which about 5% were seen once. Of the sample, approximately 8% is held by the ten largest clones.

The starting material was skin, obtained from a tuberculin skin test site. The TCR comes from an adult in good health. The V gene is TRBV9 and the J gene is TRBJ2-1; there is no confident call for the D gene. The sequence in DNA is TGTGCCAGCAGCGCGACGTCGACCGCCTACAATGAGCAGTTCTTC. Protein translation: CASSATSTAYNEQFF.